Listed below are T cell receptor beta chains from one sample, sequenced in a study of blood T cell repertoires in COVID-19. The repertoire was sequenced with immunoSEQ multiplex PCR; TCRdb's copy has only in-frame clones and lacks some. The table records roughly 350,000 clones, roughly 90% of them present only once. The sample was peripheral blood. The origin of the receptors is a woman aged 45-60 years with active or convalescent COVID-19. CDR3s include the opening cysteine and the closing phenylalanine or tryptophan.

v_gene	j_gene	CDR3aa
TRBV27	TRBJ1-4	CASSLLFRGRLNTEKLFF
TRBV14	TRBJ1-1	CASSRQGNTEAFF
TRBV19	TRBJ1-5	CASRMVGVNQPQHF
TRBV5-4	TRBJ2-7	CASSPRTGVSYEQYF
TRBV30	TRBJ2-7	CAWSVGTSGGPSNF
TRBV9	TRBJ1-2	CASSLLHSGYGYTF
TRBV29-1	TRBJ1-3	CSVGHGNTIYF
TRBV5-4	TRBJ1-1	CASSLDKKDTEAFF
TRBV5-4	TRBJ1-5	CASSTQGGNQPQHF
TRBV9	TRBJ2-4	CASSSSAGQGAIAKNIQYF
TRBV15	TRBJ1-1	CATRGQLNTEAFF
TRBV11-2	TRBJ2-2	CASSVPIAGVNTGELFF
TRBV27	TRBJ2-7	CASSFTRQVYEQYF
TRBV30	TRBJ1-2	CAWRSGQGAAGYTF
TRBV6-5	TRBJ2-2	CASRVGQASSGELFF
TRBV2	TRBJ2-5	CASSLTVGRETQYF